What follows are 18 T cell receptor beta chains derived from one specimen sequenced in a study of cytotoxic CD8 clonotypes in ibrutinib-treated CLL. Here immunoSEQ multiplex PCR was the method, and the copy in TCRdb shows in-frame clones only, minus some. The table includes some 200,000 clones, 60% to 80% detected once. The sample here was PBMCs, taken after 12 months of ibrutinib treatment. The source of these receptors is a human donor with chronic lymphocytic leukemia.

This clone appeared once. The chain employs TRBV5-1 and TRBJ2-7, with 9 bases lining up with TRBD2. CDR3 length: 19 residues. CDR1 and CDR2 from the germline V gene are SGHRS and YFSETQ. With 0 bases clipped from V and 1 base from J, the junction kept 14 bases outside the gene matches. CDR3 protein: CASSLVVVAGVLISYEQYF. The CDR3 DNA reads TGCGCCAGCAGCTTGGTGGTCGTAGCGGGGGTTCTGATTTCCTACGAGCAGTACTTC.

This clone occurred a few times. The V gene is TRBV30, the J gene TRBJ2-2; D not resolved. The CDR3 contains 14 residues. Per germline, CDR1 GTSNPN and CDR2 SVGIG (reference sequence). V shed 2 bases and J shed 2 bases, with 9 bases lying between them. The CDR3 nucleotides read TGTGCCTGGAGTCTTCTGGATAACACCGGGGAGCTGTTTTTT. This sequence encodes CAWSLLDNTGELFF. Supplemented by reference TRBV30 and TRBJ2-2, the full variable domain reads SQTIHQWPATLVQPVGSPLSLECTVEGTSNPNLYWYRQAAGRGLQLLFYSVGIGQISSEVPQNLSASRPQDRQFILSSKKLLLSDSGFYLCAWSLLDNTGELFFGEGSRLTVL.

V gene TRBV5-1 combines with J gene TRBJ1-4; maybe TRBD1 (5 bases). V was trimmed by 2 bases and J by 6 bases, leaving 11 bases between them. Germline V gives CDR1 SGHRS, CDR2 YFSETQ. The CDR3 extends over 14 amino acids. The CDR3 protein is CASSFSRGDEKLFF. CDR3 coding DNA: TGCGCCAGCAGCTTTAGCCGGGGGGATGAAAAACTGTTTTTT.

The chain employs TRBV18 and TRBJ1-2, with a tentative D call TRBD1 (6 bases). Germline V gives CDR1 KGHSH, CDR2 LQKENI. The CDR3 totals 14 residues. Trimming shortened V by 3 bases and J by 6 bases, and 14 bases separated the two germline ends. As DNA, the CDR3 is TGTGCCAGCTCACCCTATACAGGGCGGGATGGCTACACCTTC. Residues: CASSPYTGRDGYTF.

This rearrangement joins TRBV29-1 to TRBJ1-5; D perhaps matches TRBD1 (5 bases). Germline CDR1 reads SQVTM; CDR2 reads ANQGSEA. The CDR3 sequence is 13 residues long. V lost 6 bases and J 3 bases, leaving 12 bases between the germline ends. The CDR3 loop reads CSVGGGYNQPQHF. The CDR3 DNA sequence: TGCAGCGTCGGGGGGGGTTACAATCAGCCCCAGCATTTT.

Of note for this clone: The sample carries other DNA sequences with the same CDR3. The chain has TRBV6-1 and TRBJ2-7; a weak D match, TRBD2 (6 bases). Trimming removed 3 bases at V and 0 bases at J, with 12 bases between. This CDR3 region has 15 residues. Germline lookup yields CDR1 MNHNS and CDR2 SASEGT. The CDR3 DNA reads TGTGCCAGCAGTGACCGGGACGGGAGCTCCTACGAGCAGTACTTC. Amino acid sequence: CASSDRDGSSYEQYF.

The chain links TRBV7-9 to TRBJ2-7; D gene uncertain. Per the germline V gene, CDR1 is SEHNR and CDR2 is FQNEAQ (reference sequence). The V gene lost 1 base and the J gene lost 4 bases, with 5 bases spanning the gap. The CDR3 length is 12 residues. The CDR3 DNA sequence: TGTGCCAGCAGCTTAGAAAAATACGAGCAGTACTTC. Protein: CASSLEKYEQYF.

This clone was found a few times. The rearrangement links TRBV5-1 to TRBJ1-1; D might be TRBD1 (5 bases). The CDR3 runs to 13 residues. Looked up from germline, CDR1 is SGHRS and CDR2 is YFSETQ. V was cut by 4 bases and J by 3 bases, with 10 bases left in between. The CDR3 DNA sequence: TGCGCCAGCAGCCCCGACAGTCACACTGAAGCTTTCTTT. Encoded protein: CASSPDSHTEAFF.

The chain employs TRBV15 and TRBJ2-5; unclear D gene. This CDR3 is built from 13 residues. V lost 0 bases to trimming and J lost 5 bases, with 7 bases between them. Germline values: CDR1 LNHNV, CDR2 YYDKDF (reference sequence). This CDR3 reads CATSRDRVETQYF. The CDR3 coding sequence is TGTGCCACCAGCAGAGATCGCGTGGAGACCCAGTACTTC.

The V call is TRBV28, the J call TRBJ2-3; D gene unclear. Germline V gene lookup returns CDR1 MDHEN and CDR2 SYDVKM. CDR3 length: 15 residues. V lost 3 bases to trimming and J lost 2 bases, with 12 bases between them. DNA of the CDR3: TGTGCCAGCAGTTTGCCATCCGCCTACACAGATACGCAGTATTTT. This gives the protein CASSLPSAYTDTQYF.

The chain links TRBV9 to TRBJ1-4, with D tentatively TRBD1 (5 bases). The CDR3 totals 14 residues. V dropped 0 bases and J dropped 6 bases, with 9 bases sitting between them. Germline CDR1 reads SGDLS; CDR2 reads YYNGEE. CDR3 amino acids: CASSVGGRDEKLFF. CDR3 bases: TGTGCCAGCAGCGTAGGCGGCAGGGATGAAAAACTGTTTTTT.

The chain combines TRBV7-2 with TRBJ2-7, with 8 nucleotides matching TRBD1. This CDR3 region has 15 residues. Germline values: CDR1 SGHTA, CDR2 FQGNSA. After removal of 6 bases from V and 2 bases from J, the junction contained 9 bases not matched to a gene. CDR3 protein: CASSQGALAPYEQYF. The CDR3 nucleotides read TGTGCCAGCAGTCAGGGGGCTCTGGCCCCCTACGAGCAGTACTTC.

A few counts support this clone. Distinct nucleotide sequences in the sample also encode this CDR3. This chain links TRBV27 with TRBJ2-7; TRBD1 aligns across 8 bases. Germline values: CDR1 MNHEY, CDR2 SMNVEV (reference sequence). The CDR3 contains 13 residues. J gave up 3 bases and V 3 bases, and 1 base lay outside the gene matches. For the CDR3, the DNA is TGTGCCAGCAGTTTCGGACAGGGCTACGAGCAGTACTTC. It specifies CASSFGQGYEQYF.

V and J are TRBV5-1 and TRBJ2-3, with D possibly TRBD2 on 6 matching bases. CDR1 and CDR2 (germline): SGHRS, YFSETQ. The CDR3 has 12 residues. With 6 bases removed from V and 9 bases from J, the gap between germline ends came to 14 bases. In DNA form, the CDR3 reads TGCGCCAGCACCGATAGGAGGGAGACGCAGTATTTT. Residues: CASTDRRETQYF.

This chain joins TRBV6-6 and TRBJ1-2; 8 bases are shared with TRBD1. The germline V gene has CDR1 MNHNY and CDR2 SVGAGI (reference sequence). The CDR3 runs to 14 residues. After removal of 5 bases from V and 4 bases from J, the junction contained 6 bases not matched to a gene. The CDR3 region has the DNA TGTGCCAGCAGTCCACAGGGGACAGGCTATGGCTACACCTTC. This encodes CASSPQGTGYGYTF.

The rearrangement links TRBV10-3 to TRBJ1-1; no clear D gene. V dropped 11 bases and J dropped 1 base, with 8 bases sitting between them. CDR3 length: 11 amino acids. Germline loops: CDR1 ENHRY, CDR2 SYGVKD. Here the CDR3 DNA reads TGTGCCTCGAACGAGAACACTGAAGCTTTCTTT. It is translated as CASNENTEAFF.

The rearrangement joins TRBV9 to TRBJ1-6, with TRBD1 as a possible D gene (6 bases). In germline, CDR1 is SGDLS, CDR2 YYNGEE. The V end was cut by 4 bases, the J end by 0 bases, with 11 bases between. CDR3 length: 16 amino acids. As DNA, the CDR3 is TGTGCCAGCAGCCCGAGACAGGACTCCTATAATTCACCCCTCCACTTT. It translates to CASSPRQDSYNSPLHF.

The chain joins TRBV6-1 to TRBJ1-2; no firm D call. The CDR3 is made up of 14 amino acids. The V and J ends lost 2 bases and 4 bases respectively, with 11 bases between them. CDR1 and CDR2 (germline): MNHNS, SASEGT. CDR3 residues: CASSERESLYGYTF. In nucleotides, the CDR3 is TGTGCCAGCAGTGAACGGGAGTCCCTCTATGGCTACACCTTC.